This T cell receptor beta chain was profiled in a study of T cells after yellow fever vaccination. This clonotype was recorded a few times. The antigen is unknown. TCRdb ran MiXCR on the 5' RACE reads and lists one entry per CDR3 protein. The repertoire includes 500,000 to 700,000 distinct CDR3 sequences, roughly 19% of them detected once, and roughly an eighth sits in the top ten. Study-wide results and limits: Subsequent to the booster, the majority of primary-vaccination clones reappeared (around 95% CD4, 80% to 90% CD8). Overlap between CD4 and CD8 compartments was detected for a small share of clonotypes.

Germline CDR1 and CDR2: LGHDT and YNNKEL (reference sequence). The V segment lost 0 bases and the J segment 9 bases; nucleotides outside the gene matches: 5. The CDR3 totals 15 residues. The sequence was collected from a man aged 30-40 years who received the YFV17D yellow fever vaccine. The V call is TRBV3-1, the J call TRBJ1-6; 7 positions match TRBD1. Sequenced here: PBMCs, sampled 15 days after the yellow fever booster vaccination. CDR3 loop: CASSQEGTVGSPLHF. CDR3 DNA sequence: TGTGCCAGCAGCCAAGAAGGGACAGTTGGTTCACCCCTCCACTTT. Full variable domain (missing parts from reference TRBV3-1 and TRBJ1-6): DTAVSQTPKYLVTQMGNDKSIKCEQNLGHDTMYWYKQDSKKFLKIMFSYNNKELIINETVPNRFSPKSPDKAHLNLHINSLELGDSAVYFCASSQEGTVGSPLHFGNGTRLTVT.